This passage covers 2 T cell receptor beta chains from one sample sequenced in a study of cytomegalovirus exposure and HLA in healthy donors. PCR amplification relied on 60 Vbeta primers (plus 13 Jbeta primers). This table comes from immunoSEQ multiplex PCR, and its TCRdb copy is limited to in-frame clones, with some not included. The listing records 70,000 to 80,000 clones. Sequenced: PBMCs. The source is a man aged 35 to 55 in good health and CMV-seronegative.

The chain carries TRBV6-5 and TRBJ1-5, with D possibly being TRBD1 (5 bases). With 2 bases removed from V and 6 bases from J, the gap between germline ends came to 8 bases. From germline, CDR1 is MNHEY and CDR2 SVGAGI. The CDR3 has 13 residues. The DNA for the CDR3 is TGTGCCAGCAGTTACGCAGGGCTTCAGCCCCAGCATTTT. Its protein product is CASSYAGLQPQHF.

V gene TRBV10-3 combines with J gene TRBJ1-2; D is unclear. V lost 2 bases to trimming and J lost 4 bases, with 5 bases between them. Germline V lookup: CDR1 ENHRY, CDR2 SYGVKD. This CDR3 comprises 12 residues. In nucleotides, the CDR3 is TGTGCCATCAGTGAGGGCCCCTATGGCTACACCTTC. Protein sequence: CAISEGPYGYTF.